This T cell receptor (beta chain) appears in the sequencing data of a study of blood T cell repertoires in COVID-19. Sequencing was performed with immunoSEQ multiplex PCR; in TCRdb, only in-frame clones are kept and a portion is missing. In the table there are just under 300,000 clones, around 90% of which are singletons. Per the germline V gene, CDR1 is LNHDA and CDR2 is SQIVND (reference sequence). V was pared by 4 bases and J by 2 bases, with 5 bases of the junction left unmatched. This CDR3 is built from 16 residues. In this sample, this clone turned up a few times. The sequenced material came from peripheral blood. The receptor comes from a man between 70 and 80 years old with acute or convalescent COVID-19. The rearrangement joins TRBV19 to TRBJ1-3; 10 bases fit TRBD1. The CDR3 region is CASSRGQGSAGNTIYF. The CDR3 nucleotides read TGTGCCAGTAGTAGGGGACAGGGGAGCGCTGGAAACACCATATATTTT.